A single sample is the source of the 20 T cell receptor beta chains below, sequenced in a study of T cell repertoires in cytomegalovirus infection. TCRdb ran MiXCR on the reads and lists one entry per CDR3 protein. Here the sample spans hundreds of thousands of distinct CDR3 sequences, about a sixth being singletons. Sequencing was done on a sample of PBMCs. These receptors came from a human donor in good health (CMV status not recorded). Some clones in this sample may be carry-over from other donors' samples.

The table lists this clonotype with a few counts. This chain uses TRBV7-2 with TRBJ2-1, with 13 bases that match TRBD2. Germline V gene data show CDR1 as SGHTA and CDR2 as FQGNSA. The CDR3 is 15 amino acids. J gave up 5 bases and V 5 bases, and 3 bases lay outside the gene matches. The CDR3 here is CASSPLAGGHNEQFF. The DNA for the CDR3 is TGTGCCAGCAGCCCACTAGCGGGGGGGCACAATGAGCAGTTCTTC.

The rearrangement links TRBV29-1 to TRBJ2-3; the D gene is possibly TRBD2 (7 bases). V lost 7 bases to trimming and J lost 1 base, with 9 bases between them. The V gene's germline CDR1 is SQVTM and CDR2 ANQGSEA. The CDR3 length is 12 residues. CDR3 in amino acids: CSGGGGTDTQYF. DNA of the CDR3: TGCAGCGGGGGGGGCGGCACAGATACGCAGTATTTT.

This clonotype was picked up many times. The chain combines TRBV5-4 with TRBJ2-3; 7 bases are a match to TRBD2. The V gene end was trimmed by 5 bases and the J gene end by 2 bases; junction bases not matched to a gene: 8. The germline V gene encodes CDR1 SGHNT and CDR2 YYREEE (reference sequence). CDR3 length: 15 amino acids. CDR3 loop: CASRRGGENTDTQYF. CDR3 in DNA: TGTGCCAGCAGACGCGGGGGAGAAAACACAGATACGCAGTATTTT.

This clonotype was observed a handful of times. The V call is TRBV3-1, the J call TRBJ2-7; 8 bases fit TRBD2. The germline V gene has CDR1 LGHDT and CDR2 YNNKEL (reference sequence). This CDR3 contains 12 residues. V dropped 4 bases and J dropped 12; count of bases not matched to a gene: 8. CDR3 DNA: TGTGCCAGCAGCCCAGGACTAGCCCCGTTGTACTTC. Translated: CASSPGLAPLYF.

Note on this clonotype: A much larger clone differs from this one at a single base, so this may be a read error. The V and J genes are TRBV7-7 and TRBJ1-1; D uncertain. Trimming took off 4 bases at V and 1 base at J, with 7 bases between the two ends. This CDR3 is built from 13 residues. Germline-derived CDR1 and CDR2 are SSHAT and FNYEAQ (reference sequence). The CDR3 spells CASSSSPNTEAFF. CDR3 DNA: TGTGCCAGCAGCTCCTCACCGAACACTGAAGCTTTCTTT.

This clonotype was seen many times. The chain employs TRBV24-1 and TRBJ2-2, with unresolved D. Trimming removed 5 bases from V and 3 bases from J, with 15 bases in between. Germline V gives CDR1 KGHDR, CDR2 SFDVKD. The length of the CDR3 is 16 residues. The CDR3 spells CATSGPHPKYTGELFF. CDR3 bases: TGTGCCACCAGTGGCCCCCATCCCAAATACACCGGGGAGCTGTTTTTT.

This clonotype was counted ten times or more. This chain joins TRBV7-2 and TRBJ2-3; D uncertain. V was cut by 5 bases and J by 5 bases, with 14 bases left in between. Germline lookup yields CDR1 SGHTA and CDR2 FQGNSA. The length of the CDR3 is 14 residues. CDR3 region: CASSRPSGGDTQYF. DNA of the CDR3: TGTGCCAGCAGCCGCCCATCCGGCGGAGATACGCAGTATTTT. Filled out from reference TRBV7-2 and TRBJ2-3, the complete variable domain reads GAGVSQSPSNKVTEKGKDVELRCDPISGHTALYWYRQSLGQGLEFLIYFQGNSAPDKSGLPSDRFSAERTGGSVSTLTIQRTQQEDSAVYLCASSRPSGGDTQYFGPGTRLTVL.

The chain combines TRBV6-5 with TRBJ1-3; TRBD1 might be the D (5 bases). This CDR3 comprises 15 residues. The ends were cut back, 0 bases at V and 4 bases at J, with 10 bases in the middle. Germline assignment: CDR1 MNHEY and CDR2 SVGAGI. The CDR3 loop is CASSYSSGVGNTIYF. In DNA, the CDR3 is TGTGCCAGCAGTTACTCGTCGGGGGTGGGAAACACCATATATTTT.

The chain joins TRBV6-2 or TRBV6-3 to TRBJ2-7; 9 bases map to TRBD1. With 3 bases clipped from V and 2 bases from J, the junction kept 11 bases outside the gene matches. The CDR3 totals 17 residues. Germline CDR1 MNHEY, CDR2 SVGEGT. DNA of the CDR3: TGTGCCAGCAGTTATTGGGTGACAGGGGGACAACCCTACGAGCAGTACTTC. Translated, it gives CASSYWVTGGQPYEQYF.

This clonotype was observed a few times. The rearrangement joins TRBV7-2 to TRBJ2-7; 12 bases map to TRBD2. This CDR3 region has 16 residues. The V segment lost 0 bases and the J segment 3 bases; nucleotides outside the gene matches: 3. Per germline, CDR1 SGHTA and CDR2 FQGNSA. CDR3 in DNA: TGTGCCAGCAGCTTAGCTCCTAGCGGGGGGGTCTACGAGCAGTACTTC. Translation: CASSLAPSGGVYEQYF.

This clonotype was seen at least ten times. The CDR3 nucleotides are TGTGCCAGCAGCCCCCTTAGCGGGAGGGCAACAGATACGCAGTATTTT. This codes for CASSPLSGRATDTQYF. The rearrangement links TRBV7-8 to TRBJ2-3, with TRBD2 matching over 11 bases. The CDR3 is made up of 16 amino acids. Germline lookup yields CDR1 SGHVS and CDR2 FQNEAQ. V gave up 5 bases and J gave up 3 bases; unmatched junction bases: 7.

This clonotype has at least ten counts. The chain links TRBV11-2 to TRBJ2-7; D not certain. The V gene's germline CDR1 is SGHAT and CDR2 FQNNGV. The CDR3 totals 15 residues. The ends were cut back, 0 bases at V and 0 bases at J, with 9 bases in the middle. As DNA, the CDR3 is TGTGCCAGCAGCTTAGATCTGGCAGGCTCCTACGAGCAGTACTTC. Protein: CASSLDLAGSYEQYF.

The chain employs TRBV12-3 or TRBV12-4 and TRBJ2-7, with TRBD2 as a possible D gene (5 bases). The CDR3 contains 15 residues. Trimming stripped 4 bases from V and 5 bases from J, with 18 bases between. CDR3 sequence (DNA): TGTGCCAGCAGTTCCGTGCTCCCGGGGAAGCACGAGCAGTACTTC. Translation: CASSSVLPGKHEQYF.

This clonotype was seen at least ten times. The CDR3 nucleotides are TGTGCCAGCAGCTTAGCAGGGTTTGAAAAACTGTTTTTT. Its protein product is CASSLAGFEKLFF. V and J are TRBV7-9 and TRBJ1-4; D unclear. Trimming left V 0 bases short and J 7 bases short, with 6 bases between. The CDR3 runs 13 residues. Germline-derived CDR1 and CDR2 are SEHNR and FQNEAQ (reference sequence).

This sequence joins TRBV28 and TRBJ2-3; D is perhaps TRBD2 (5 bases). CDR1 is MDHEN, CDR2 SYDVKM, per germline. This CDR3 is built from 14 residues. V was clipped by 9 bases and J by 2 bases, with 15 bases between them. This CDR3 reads CARRAYLNTDTQYF. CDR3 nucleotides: TGTGCCAGGAGGGCTTACCTAAACACAGATACGCAGTATTTT.

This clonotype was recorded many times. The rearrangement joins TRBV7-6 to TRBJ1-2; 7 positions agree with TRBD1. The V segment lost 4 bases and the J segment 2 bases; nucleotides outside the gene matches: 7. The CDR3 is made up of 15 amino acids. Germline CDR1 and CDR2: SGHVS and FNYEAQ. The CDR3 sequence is CASSSALTGNYGYTF. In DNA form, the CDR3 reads TGTGCCAGCAGCTCGGCCCTGACAGGGAACTATGGCTACACCTTC.

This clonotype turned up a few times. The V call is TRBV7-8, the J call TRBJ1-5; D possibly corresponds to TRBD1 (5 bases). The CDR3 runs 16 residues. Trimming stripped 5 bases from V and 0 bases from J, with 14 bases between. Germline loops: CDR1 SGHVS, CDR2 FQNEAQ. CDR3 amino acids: CASSPRWGDSNQPQHF. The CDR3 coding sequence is TGTGCCAGCAGCCCCCGGTGGGGGGATAGCAATCAGCCCCAGCATTTT.

The CDR3 sequence is CASSGGLAGETQYF. The CDR3 nucleotides are TGCGCCAGCAGCGGTGGACTAGCTGGGGAGACCCAGTACTTC. The chain couples TRBV10-2 to TRBJ2-5; TRBD2 matches at 8 bases. The germline gives CDR1 WSHSY, CDR2 SAAADI. With V trimmed by 6 bases and J by 5 bases, 8 bases remained unmatched. The CDR3 length is 14 residues.

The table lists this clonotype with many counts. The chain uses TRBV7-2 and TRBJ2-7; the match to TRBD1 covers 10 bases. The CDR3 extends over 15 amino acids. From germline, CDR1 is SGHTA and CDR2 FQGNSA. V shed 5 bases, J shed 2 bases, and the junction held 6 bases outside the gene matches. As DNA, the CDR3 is TGTGCCAGCAGCCCCAGACAGGGGGCGCCCTACGAGCAGTACTTC. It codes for CASSPRQGAPYEQYF.

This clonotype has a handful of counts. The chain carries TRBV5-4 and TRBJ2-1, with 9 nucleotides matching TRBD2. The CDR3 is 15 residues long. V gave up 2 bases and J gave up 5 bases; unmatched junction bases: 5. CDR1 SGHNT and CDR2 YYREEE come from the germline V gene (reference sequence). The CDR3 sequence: CASSFGGGADNEQFF. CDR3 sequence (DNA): TGTGCCAGCAGCTTTGGCGGGGGGGCGGACAATGAGCAGTTCTTC. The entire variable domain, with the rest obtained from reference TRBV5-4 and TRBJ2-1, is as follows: ETGVTQSPTHLIKTRGQQVTLRCSSQSGHNTVSWYQQALGQGPQFIFQYYREEENGRGNFPPRFSGLQFPNYSSELNVNALELDDSALYLCASSFGGGADNEQFFGPGTRLTVL.